The 13 T cell receptor beta chains below all came from one sample that was sequenced in a study of blood T cells in healthy people across ages. A sample-barcoded 5' primer and a J-beta primer mix were used in a second PCR of about 7 to 11 cycles. TCRdb itself ran the 5' RACE reads through MiXCR, one entry per CDR3 protein. The profile covers roughly 1,100,000 distinct CDR3 sequences, with around 27% appearing a single time and about 0.72% taken by the ten largest. This same sample was also part of a study on T cells of mothers and their children.

The sample was blood. These TCRs come from a girl aged 2-10 years in good health.

This chain links TRBV20-1 with TRBJ2-7, with D possibly TRBD2 on 6 matching bases. Trimming cost V 4 bases and J 2 bases, with 15 bases left between them. The CDR3 contains 14 residues. Germline CDR1 DFQATT, CDR2 SNEGSKA (reference sequence). This CDR3 is CSAIPGTPTYEQYF. The CDR3 nucleotides read TGCAGTGCTATCCCCGGGACTCCCACCTACGAGCAGTACTTC.

This clonotype was seen more than once but under ten times. The chain has TRBV7-2 and TRBJ2-1, with D tentatively TRBD2 (5 bases). The V gene lost 11 bases and the J gene lost 12 bases, with 17 bases spanning the gap. This CDR3 contains 11 residues. Per the germline V gene, CDR1 is SGHTA and CDR2 is FQGNSA. The CDR3 loop reads CASEDPRGQFF. CDR3 DNA: TGTGCCTCCGAAGACCCCCGGGGGCAGTTCTTC.

As to this clonotype: The CDR3 does not close with the conserved phenylalanine or tryptophan, likely indicating a read error. This chain joins TRBV29-1 and TRBJ2-2; D remains ambiguous. There are 13 residues in the CDR3. CDR1 SQVTM and CDR2 ANQGSEA come from the germline V gene. V was pared by 7 bases and J by 5 bases, with 14 bases between. In DNA form, the CDR3 reads TGCAGCGCCCGGGCCCCAATAACCGGGGAGCTGTTTTTA. This gives the protein CSARAPITGELFL.

In this sample, this clonotype turned up a few times. This rearrangement joins TRBV5-1 to TRBJ2-3, with D possibly TRBD1 on 6 matching bases. Per germline, CDR1 SGHRS and CDR2 YFSETQ. V gave up 1 base and J gave up 5 bases, with 11 bases separating them. The CDR3 consists of 14 residues. The CDR3 is CASSLTQGLDTQYF. CDR3 in DNA: TGCGCCAGCAGCTTGACCCAGGGGCTAGATACGCAGTATTTT.

The chain recombines TRBV28 with TRBJ1-2; 7 positions agree with TRBD1. Germline values: CDR1 MDHEN, CDR2 SYDVKM. After removal of 6 bases from V and 6 bases from J, the junction contained 13 bases not matched to a gene. There are 15 residues in the CDR3. The CDR3 spells CASRTDRARGHGYTF. The CDR3 DNA reads TGTGCCAGCAGGACCGACAGGGCGCGGGGGCATGGCTACACCTTC.

CDR3 protein: CSAREFHGQLNTEAFF. The CDR3 bases are TGCAGTGCTAGAGAATTTCACGGACAGTTGAACACTGAAGCTTTCTTT. The chain joins TRBV20-1 to TRBJ1-1; TRBD1 is a possible D gene (6 bases). The V end lost 0 bases, the J end lost 0 bases, and 14 bases lay between the germline ends. Germline loops: CDR1 DFQATT, CDR2 SNEGSKA (reference sequence). The CDR3 loop spans 16 amino acids.

For this clonotype: The junction shows a germline mismatch at one end, possibly a read error. The CDR3 sequence is CASSFSSDSNTIYF. The CDR3 nucleotides read TGTGCCAGCAGCTTTTCATCCGACTCAAACACCATATACTTT. The chain uses TRBV11-1 and TRBJ1-3; D unclear. Germline CDR1 reads SGHAT; CDR2 reads FQDESV (reference sequence). The CDR3 extends over 14 amino acids.

This clonotype came up a few times. This chain connects TRBV27 to TRBJ2-7, with 9 bases that match TRBD2. J was trimmed by 4 bases and V by 5 bases; bases with no gene match: 6. The CDR3 length is 14 residues. Per the germline V gene, CDR1 is MNHEY and CDR2 is SMNVEV (reference sequence). The CDR3 sequence is CASSPSGRIYEQYF. CDR3 nucleotide sequence: TGTGCCAGCAGTCCCAGCGGGAGGATATACGAGCAGTACTTC.

V usage is TRBV18 and J usage is TRBJ2-5, with a tentative D call TRBD2 (5 bases). Germline loops: CDR1 KGHSH, CDR2 LQKENI. V was trimmed by 4 bases and J by 5 bases, leaving 17 bases between them. This CDR3 comprises 15 residues. In DNA, the CDR3 is TGTGCCAGCTCACGTACATTACTAGACTTGGAGACCCAGTACTTC. This translates into CASSRTLLDLETQYF.

This clonotype was detected only once. V usage is TRBV7-8 and J usage is TRBJ2-1, with unresolved D. The germline V and J ends were trimmed by 1 base and 1 base, with 14 bases remaining between them. Germline CDR1 is SGHVS and CDR2 is FQNEAQ. This CDR3 contains 17 residues. The CDR3 spells CASSLVGEEWSYNEQFF. The DNA for the CDR3 is TGTGCCAGCAGCTTAGTTGGCGAAGAGTGGTCCTACAATGAGCAGTTCTTC.

The rearrangement joins TRBV15 to TRBJ2-4; TRBD2 might be the D (6 bases). There are 17 residues in the CDR3. The V gene's germline CDR1 is LNHNV and CDR2 YYDKDF (reference sequence). Deletions cut 5 bases from V and 0 bases from J, with 17 bases between. CDR3 residues: CATSLKSGTLAKNIQYF. CDR3 in DNA: TGTGCCACCAGCCTGAAGTCCGGGACTCTAGCCAAAAACATTCAGTACTTC.

Turning to this clonotype: The junction departs from the called germline gene at one end, perhaps through a read error. This chain uses TRBV7-2 with TRBJ2-4; a weak D match, TRBD2 (6 bases). This CDR3 spans 13 amino acids. From germline, CDR1 is SGHTA and CDR2 FQGNSA. The CDR3 nucleotides read TGTGCTAGCAGCTTAGTACAGCGGGACATTCAGTACTTC. This codes for CASSLVQRDIQYF.

This clonotype has just a few counts. The V call is TRBV12-3 or TRBV12-4, the J call TRBJ2-7, with no clear D. Between the trimmed V and J ends, which lost 7 bases and 5 bases, there was a span of 18 bases. The CDR3 has 14 residues. The CDR3 DNA reads as TGTGCCAGCACCCTCGCCAGGTTAGCCGACGAGCAGTACTTC. Protein sequence: CASTLARLADEQYF.